Each of the 20 T cell receptor beta chains below was sequenced from the same sample in a study of response to subunit inactivated influenza vaccine. MiXCR was run by TCRdb on the RT-PCR reads, yielding one entry per CDR3 protein. Among almost 600,000 distinct CDR3 sequences, about 15% were seen once, and the ten largest hold over 8.5%. The sample consisted of PBMCs from blood, taken 12 days after vaccination. Receptors originate from a man between 45 and 60 years old who received an inactivated influenza vaccine.

The CDR3 DNA follows: TGTGCCAGCAGCTCCCTAGGACGGTTCTACAATGAGCAGTTCTTC. It codes for CASSSLGRFYNEQFF. The rearrangement links TRBV7-9 to TRBJ2-1; D not resolved. The V and J ends lost 4 bases and 3 bases respectively, with 13 bases between them. This CDR3 comprises 15 residues. The germline gives CDR1 SEHNR, CDR2 FQNEAQ (reference sequence).

The rearrangement joins TRBV11-1 to TRBJ2-1, with TRBD2 identical over 10 bases. Unmatched junction bases numbered 12, after V lost 5 bases and J lost 8 bases. The CDR3 totals 16 residues. Germline assignment: CDR1 SGHAT and CDR2 FQDESV (reference sequence). The CDR3 DNA sequence: TGTGCCAGCAGCCCACCGGGGGGACTAGCGTCCCATGAGCAGTTCTTC. Protein product: CASSPPGGLASHEQFF.

This chain uses TRBV25-1 with TRBJ1-6; possible D gene TRBD1, 5 bases. This CDR3 spans 14 amino acids. The V gene lost 8 bases and the J gene lost 0 bases, with 8 bases spanning the gap. Germline CDR1 MGHDK, CDR2 SYGVNS. Here the CDR3 reads CASWGNSYNSPLHF. Here the CDR3 DNA reads TGTGCCAGCTGGGGGAACTCCTATAATTCACCCCTCCACTTT.

This chain uses TRBV10-3 with TRBJ2-1, with TRBD2 matching over 8 bases. Losses at the gene ends were 6 bases for V and 5 bases for J; bases not matched to a gene: 12. CDR1 and CDR2 from the germline V gene are ENHRY and SYGVKD. The CDR3 has 16 residues. The CDR3, as DNA: TGTGCCATCAGCGCTTTAGCGGGGTCGGGGAACAATGAGCAGTTCTTC. Its translation: CAISALAGSGNNEQFF.

This clonotype was seen ten or more times. V is TRBV18 and J is TRBJ1-4; D uncertain. V lost 4 bases and J 6 bases, leaving 3 bases between the germline ends. Germline values: CDR1 KGHSH, CDR2 LQKENI. The CDR3 consists of 11 residues. CDR3 DNA: TGTGCCAGCTCACGCGATGAAAAACTGTTTTTT. Its protein is CASSRDEKLFF.

In its sample, this clonotype was seen a few times. This rearrangement joins TRBV18 to TRBJ2-5; no clear D gene. Trimming pared 2 bases from V and 7 bases from J, leaving 8 bases between. The germline V gene has CDR1 KGHSH and CDR2 LQKENI. The CDR3 runs to 12 residues. As DNA, the CDR3 is TGTGCCAGCTCACCAGCGGAAGGGACCCAGTACTTC. This encodes CASSPAEGTQYF.

The chain employs TRBV7-2 and TRBJ2-6, with D possibly matching TRBD1 (6 bases). CDR3 size: 16 residues. CDR1 is SGHTA and CDR2 is FQGNSA in the germline V gene. Trimming removed 5 bases at V and 3 bases at J, with 14 bases between. CDR3 sequence: CASSTQGHLGANVLTF. The DNA for the CDR3 is TGTGCCAGCAGCACCCAGGGACATCTTGGGGCCAACGTCCTGACTTTC.

V usage is TRBV6-2 or TRBV6-3 and J usage is TRBJ2-1; no clear D gene. The CDR3 is 16 amino acids. Deletions cut 0 bases from V and 4 bases from J, with 13 bases between. Per the germline V gene, CDR1 is MNHEY and CDR2 is SVGEGT. This CDR3 reads CASSYSLKQGYNEQFF. The CDR3 DNA follows: TGTGCCAGCAGTTACTCCTTGAAACAAGGATACAATGAGCAGTTCTTC.

This clonotype was seen only a few times. V is TRBV20-1 and J is TRBJ2-7; D not resolved. V was cut by 2 bases and J by 6 bases, with 5 bases left in between. Germline CDR1 DFQATT, CDR2 SNEGSKA (reference sequence). The CDR3 is 10 amino acids. The CDR3 protein is CSARSFEQYF. CDR3 nucleotide sequence: TGCAGTGCTAGAAGCTTCGAGCAGTACTTC.

This clonotype has just a few counts. This sequence joins TRBV2 and TRBJ1-4, with D possibly TRBD1 on 6 matching bases. The CDR3 has 14 residues. With 2 bases removed from V and 4 bases from J, the gap between germline ends came to 8 bases. Germline CDR1 reads SNHLY; CDR2 reads FYNNEI. This CDR3 reads CASSENRDNEKLFF. CDR3 nucleotide sequence: TGTGCCAGCAGTGAAAACAGGGATAATGAAAAACTGTTTTTT.

The chain couples TRBV29-1 to TRBJ1-2, with TRBD1 matching over 7 bases. The V segment lost 7 bases and the J segment 9 bases; nucleotides outside the gene matches: 8. Germline CDR1 and CDR2: SQVTM and ANQGSEA. The CDR3 loop spans 11 amino acids. CDR3: CSGRQGLSYTF. The CDR3 coding sequence is TGCAGCGGAAGACAGGGCCTAAGCTACACCTTC.

The table lists this clonotype with a few counts. The chain carries TRBV18 and TRBJ1-1, with TRBD1 identical over 8 bases. This CDR3 contains 17 residues. Germline CDR1 and CDR2: KGHSH and LQKENI. The ends lost 2 bases at V and 0 bases at J; junction bases unmatched: 8. The CDR3 protein is CASSPTGQGGMNTEAFF. CDR3 in DNA: TGTGCCAGCTCACCAACTGGACAGGGAGGGATGAACACTGAAGCTTTCTTT.

The chain links TRBV28 to TRBJ2-7; either TRBD1 or TRBD2 may supply D (5 bases each). The CDR3 sequence is 13 residues long. V was cut by 3 bases and J by 7 bases, with 13 bases left in between. The germline gives CDR1 MDHEN, CDR2 SYDVKM. CDR3 amino acids: CASSLFGAQEQYF. The CDR3 coding sequence is TGTGCCAGCAGTTTGTTCGGGGCTCAAGAGCAGTACTTC.

The V gene is TRBV5-1, the J gene TRBJ2-7; D might be TRBD1 (6 bases). Trimming stripped 4 bases from V and 5 bases from J, with 16 bases between. CDR1 and CDR2 from the germline V gene are SGHRS and YFSETQ. CDR3 size: 14 residues. For the CDR3, the DNA is TGCGCCAGCAGCCTAACAGGGCCGTCTGACGAGCAGTACTTC. Encoded protein: CASSLTGPSDEQYF.

This clonotype showed up just a few times. This chain links TRBV20-1 with TRBJ2-3; 9 bases align to TRBD2. V lost 5 bases, J lost 4 bases, and 10 bases stayed unmatched. CDR1 is DFQATT and CDR2 is SNEGSKA in the germline V gene (reference sequence). CDR3 length: 15 amino acids. CDR3 protein: CSALITGLAPDTQYF. The CDR3 DNA reads TGCAGTGCTTTAATCACGGGACTAGCCCCAGATACGCAGTATTTT.

In this sample, this clonotype turned up a few times. V and J are TRBV7-2 and TRBJ2-2; D remains ambiguous. CDR1 and CDR2 (germline): SGHTA, FQGNSA. Trimming removed 5 bases from V and 7 bases from J, with 5 bases in between. The CDR3 length is 11 residues. The CDR3, as DNA: TGTGCCAGCAGCGGCTACGGGGAGCTGTTTTTT. Translated: CASSGYGELFF.

The chain links TRBV6-1 to TRBJ2-3; 13 bases match TRBD2. The CDR3 consists of 16 residues. The germline CDR1 and CDR2 sequences are MNHNS and SASEGT. With V trimmed by 7 bases and J by 4 bases, 8 bases remained unmatched. The CDR3 DNA follows: TGTGCCAGCACCAGACTAGCGGGAGGTGGGGCAGATACGCAGTATTTT. Translated: CASTRLAGGGADTQYF.

This chain uses TRBV5-1 with TRBJ2-5, with D unclear. This CDR3 comprises 13 residues. CDR1 is SGHRS and CDR2 is YFSETQ in the germline V gene. Trimming took 2 bases from V and 5 from J, leaving 10 bases between them. The CDR3 sequence: CASSFPDSETQYF. CDR3 nucleotides: TGCGCCAGCAGCTTCCCAGATTCGGAGACCCAGTACTTC. The variable domain in full, with the rest retrieved from reference TRBV5-1 and TRBJ2-5, is KAGVTQTPRYLIKTRGQQVTLSCSPISGHRSVSWYQQTPGQGLQFLFEYFSETQRNKGNFPGRFSGRQFSNSRSEMNVSTLELGDSALYLCASSFPDSETQYFGPGTRLLVL.

This clonotype has a count of ten or more. The gene calls are TRBV7-6 and TRBJ2-3; 9 bases line up with TRBD2. Germline V gene sequence: CDR1 SGHVS, CDR2 FNYEAQ. This CDR3 is built from 19 residues. Germline trimming cut 5 bases from V and 0 bases from J; bases unmatched to any gene: 15. The chain's CDR3 is CASSRRPSGAISSTDTQYF. The DNA for the CDR3 is TGTGCCAGCAGCCGCCGTCCTAGCGGGGCAATTTCTAGCACAGATACGCAGTATTTT.

This clonotype was recorded many times. The chain employs TRBV27 and TRBJ1-1, with D unclear. Germline V gene data show CDR1 as MNHEY and CDR2 as SMNVEV (reference sequence). V shed 2 bases and J shed 0 bases, with 28 bases lying between them. This CDR3 region has 21 residues. The CDR3 DNA follows: TGTGCCAGCAGTTTAAGGGCCCATACACAGTTTTCCCGTGAGATGAACACTGAAGCTTTCTTT. This translates into CASSLRAHTQFSREMNTEAFF.